This is a list of T cell receptor beta chains from one sample in a study of T cell responses to AZD1222 COVID-19 vaccine. Using immunoSEQ multiplex PCR, the repertoire was profiled, and TCRdb retains in-frame clones only, with some absent. The data show some 69,000 clones, with 83% seen just once and approximately 25% held by the top ten. Sequencing was performed on peripheral blood, taken 28 days after the second AZD1222 dose. These receptor sequences come from an adult who received the AZD1222 COVID-19 vaccine. CDR3s include the opening cysteine and the closing phenylalanine or tryptophan. Fields, in order: CDR3 length, D gene, J gene, V gene, clone size, CDR3 protein, CDR3 DNA. The D gene is left open where the match is weak. Size is omitted from some rows. Given values are once, few, many or a class for expanded clones.

length: 14
D: NA
J: TRBJ2-3
V: TRBV5-1
size: NA
CDR3: CASSLKPPTDTQYF
DNA: TGCGCCAGCAGTTTAAAACCACCCACAGATACGCAGTATTTT

length: 16
D: NA
J: TRBJ2-1
V: TRBV6-2/TRBV6-3
size: NA
CDR3: CASSYPLGGRPNEQFF
DNA: TGTGCCAGCAGTTACCCCTTGGGCGGGCGGCCCAATGAGCAGTTCTTC

length: 17
D: TRBD1
J: TRBJ1-6
V: TRBV3-1/TRBV3-2
size: few
CDR3: CASSQADRVFSNSPLHF
DNA: TGTGCCAGCAGCCAAGCTGACAGGGTCTTTTCGAATTCACCCCTCCACTTT

length: 14
D: NA
J: TRBJ1-5
V: TRBV6-6
size: once
CDR3: CASSPVGGSTPQHF
DNA: TGTGCCAGCAGTCCTGTGGGGGGAAGCACGCCCCAGCATTTT

length: 16
D: NA
J: TRBJ1-6
V: TRBV6-4
size: NA
CDR3: CASSISTQGKNSPLHF
DNA: TGTGCCAGCAGTATCTCTACTCAGGGGAAGAATTCACCCCTCCACTTT

length: 16
D: TRBD1
J: TRBJ2-1
V: TRBV14
size: NA
CDR3: CASSSGGEWSYNEQFF
DNA: TGTGCCAGCAGTTCAGGGGGCGAGTGGAGCTACAATGAGCAGTTCTTC

length: 12
D: NA
J: TRBJ1-6
V: TRBV5-6
size: NA
CDR3: CASSLQVSPLHF
DNA: TGTGCCAGCAGCCTACAGGTTTCACCCCTCCACTTT

length: 13
D: NA
J: TRBJ1-1
V: TRBV12-3/TRBV12-4
size: NA
CDR3: CASSPGEGAEAFF
DNA: TGTGCCAGCAGTCCCGGGGAGGGGGCTGAAGCTTTCTTT

length: 20
D: NA
J: TRBJ2-6
V: TRBV1
size: NA
CDR3: CTSSQPRGGPGKTGANVLTF
DNA: TGCACCAGCAGCCAACCCCGTGGGGGACCCGGGAAAACTGGGGCCAACGTCCTGACTTTC

length: 13
D: NA
J: TRBJ1-2
V: TRBV19
size: NA
CDR3: CASSITVRYGYTF
DNA: TGTGCCAGTAGTATCACCGTTCGTTATGGCTACACCTTC

length: 14
D: NA
J: TRBJ1-1
V: TRBV7-2
size: few
CDR3: CASSSPEPYTEAFF
DNA: TGTGCCAGCAGCTCCCCTGAGCCCTACACTGAAGCTTTCTTT

length: 11
D: NA
J: TRBJ2-1
V: TRBV5-1
size: NA
CDR3: CASSLPGEQFF
DNA: TGCGCCAGCAGCTTGCCGGGGGAGCAGTTCTTC

length: 13
D: NA
J: TRBJ2-3
V: TRBV7-3
size: NA
CDR3: CASSLISADTQYF
DNA: TGTGCCAGCAGCTTAATAAGCGCAGATACGCAGTATTTT

length: 14
D: NA
J: TRBJ2-3
V: TRBV7-2
size: NA
CDR3: CASSLAVGLDTQYF
DNA: TGTGCCAGCAGCTTAGCGGTGGGTTTAGATACGCAGTATTTT

length: 13
D: NA
J: TRBJ1-2
V: TRBV7-9
size: NA
CDR3: CASSLDGNYGYTF
DNA: TGTGCCAGCAGCTTAGATGGCAACTATGGCTACACCTTC

length: 17
D: TRBD2
J: TRBJ2-1
V: TRBV11-3
size: NA
CDR3: CASSFSGGLAGANEQFF
DNA: TGTGCCAGCAGCTTTTCCGGGGGACTAGCGGGAGCCAATGAGCAGTTCTTC

length: 13
D: NA
J: TRBJ1-1
V: TRBV5-1
size: NA
CDR3: CASSLDRRESAFF
DNA: TGCGCCAGCAGCTTGGATCGGAGGGAGAGTGCTTTCTTT

length: 15
D: NA
J: TRBJ2-1
V: TRBV3-1/TRBV3-2
size: NA
CDR3: CASSSQPTGDNEQFF
DNA: TGTGCCAGCAGCTCTCAACCGACAGGAGACAATGAGCAGTTCTTC

length: 15
D: TRBD2
J: TRBJ2-1
V: TRBV27
size: NA
CDR3: CASDASGLTDNEQFF
DNA: TGTGCCAGCGATGCTAGCGGCCTTACGGACAATGAGCAGTTCTTC

length: 15
D: NA
J: TRBJ1-5
V: TRBV2
size: NA
CDR3: CASSGIRGDDAPQHF
DNA: TGTGCCAGCAGTGGAATTCGGGGGGACGACGCGCCCCAGCATTTT

length: 15
D: NA
J: TRBJ1-4
V: TRBV19
size: NA
CDR3: CASSISATTNEKLFF
DNA: TGTGCCAGTAGTATTTCCGCTACAACTAATGAAAAACTGTTTTTT

length: 12
D: NA
J: TRBJ2-3
V: TRBV7-9
size: NA
CDR3: CASSDISDTQYF
DNA: TGTGCCAGCAGCGATATATCAGATACGCAGTATTTT

length: 11
D: NA
J: TRBJ2-1
V: TRBV2
size: NA
CDR3: CASTFHNEQFF
DNA: TGTGCCAGCACTTTTCACAATGAGCAGTTCTTC

length: 13
D: TRBD1
J: TRBJ1-1
V: TRBV12-3/TRBV12-4
size: NA
CDR3: CASRKSTGAKAFF
DNA: TGTGCCAGCAGAAAATCGACAGGGGCAAAAGCTTTCTTT

length: 15
D: NA
J: TRBJ2-2
V: TRBV6-5
size: NA
CDR3: CASSYNRRHTGELFF
DNA: TGTGCCAGCAGTTACAATCGCAGACACACCGGGGAGCTGTTTTTT

length: 16
D: NA
J: TRBJ1-6
V: TRBV7-2
size: NA
CDR3: CASSLDNRALYSPLHF
DNA: TGTGCCAGCAGCCTTGATAACAGGGCACTGTATTCACCCCTCCACTTT

length: 15
D: NA
J: TRBJ1-3
V: TRBV9
size: NA
CDR3: CASSDAPSSGNTIYF
DNA: TGTGCCAGCAGCGATGCACCGTCCTCTGGAAACACCATATATTTT

length: 15
D: NA
J: TRBJ1-5
V: TRBV5-4
size: few
CDR3: CASSLFGEGNQPQHF
DNA: TGTGCCAGCAGCTTATTCGGGGAGGGAAATCAGCCCCAGCATTTT

length: 14
D: NA
J: TRBJ1-1
V: TRBV7-9
size: NA
CDR3: CASSLVGENTEAFF
DNA: TGTGCCAGCAGCTTAGTAGGTGAGAACACTGAAGCTTTCTTT

length: 15
D: TRBD2
J: TRBJ2-7
V: TRBV13
size: NA
CDR3: CASSLGTSGSYEQYF
DNA: TGTGCCAGCAGCTTAGGGACTAGCGGCTCCTACGAGCAGTACTTC

length: 14
D: NA
J: TRBJ1-2
V: TRBV7-9
size: NA
CDR3: CASSFPGAWDGYTF
DNA: TGTGCCAGCAGCTTCCCAGGAGCCTGGGATGGCTACACCTTC

length: 15
D: TRBD2
J: TRBJ2-3
V: TRBV27
size: NA
CDR3: CASRGLAGYGDTQYF
DNA: TGTGCCAGCAGGGGGCTAGCGGGGTACGGAGATACGCAGTATTTT

length: 15
D: TRBD1
J: TRBJ1-4
V: TRBV16
size: NA
CDR3: CASSLIRTGGEKLFF
DNA: TGTGCCAGCAGCCTGATAAGGACAGGGGGTGAAAAACTGTTTTTT

length: 13
D: NA
J: TRBJ2-3
V: TRBV11-1
size: NA
CDR3: CASSRGYGGQQYF
DNA: TGTGCCAGCAGCCGAGGATACGGGGGACAGCAGTATTTT

length: 15
D: NA
J: TRBJ2-2
V: TRBV4-2
size: few
CDR3: CASSQESSGAGELFF
DNA: TGTGCCAGCAGCCAAGAATCGTCAGGGGCCGGGGAGCTGTTTTTT

length: 15
D: NA
J: TRBJ1-1
V: TRBV5-1
size: once
CDR3: CASSLVRGVNTEAFF
DNA: TGCGCCAGCAGCTTGGTGCGGGGTGTTAACACTGAAGCTTTCTTT

length: 13
D: NA
J: TRBJ1-5
V: TRBV7-8
size: NA
CDR3: CASSLGVSQPQHF
DNA: TGTGCCAGCAGCTTAGGGGTCTCTCAGCCCCAGCATTTT

length: 12
D: NA
J: TRBJ2-1
V: TRBV7-9
size: NA
CDR3: CASSQRNREQFF
DNA: TGTGCCAGCAGCCAAAGGAATCGTGAGCAGTTCTTC

length: 15
D: TRBD2
J: TRBJ2-5
V: TRBV5-1
size: NA
CDR3: CASSTGTSGGASQYF
DNA: TGCGCCAGCAGCACGGGGACTAGCGGGGGGGCTTCCCAGTACTTC

length: 16
D: TRBD1
J: TRBJ1-1
V: TRBV6-6
size: NA
CDR3: CASSYGTGGWSTEAFF
DNA: TGTGCCAGCAGTTACGGGACAGGGGGCTGGAGCACTGAAGCTTTCTTT

length: 14
D: NA
J: TRBJ2-7
V: TRBV27
size: many
CDR3: CASSLLGMGYEQYF
DNA: TGTGCCAGCAGTTTATTGGGGATGGGGTACGAGCAGTACTTC